This T cell receptor beta chain was recovered during a study of human T cells and chemical hapten exposure (dated by TCRdb to the early 2020s). With respect to the entire study: For sensitization, 2% DPC in acetone was applied to a 2 cm by 2 cm area of upper inner arm skin. Throughout the roughly 26-week study period, patients were also given weekly therapeutic DPC doses on the scalp. Patch testing was done on the upper back using Finn chambers containing 0.01% DPC, and results were scored after 6 days according to International Contact Dermatitis Research Group standards. Most of the patients in the cohort were female, and the cohort covered alopecia areata with under or over 50% scalp involvement, alopecia totalis and alopecia universalis. The libraries were sequenced as a pool, and the TCR yield per sample differed mostly because of small variations in library volumes within the pool. Peripheral blood TCR repertoire changes were tracked in vivo in alopecia patients during primary and secondary sensitization to the hapten diphenylcyclopropenone (DPC). Blood samples were taken from patients before sensitization (week 0) and then at 2, 6 and about 24 weeks after DPC sensitization. Roughly 30 alopecia patients provided blood for TCR sequencing at one to four time points (pre-sensitization, 2, 6 and 24 weeks).

The CDR3 numbers 13 residues from cysteine through phenylalanine. The DNA shown is the 39-base CDR3, in frame from base 1. CDR1 SGHNT and CDR2 YYREEE were looked up in the germline V gene (reference sequence). General conclusions and limits of the study: After repeated subsampling, changes were observed in the strength of the expansion versus patch-test correlation and in the threshold at which the correlation became significant. Alopecia, a presumed autoimmune disease, was present in all patients, so the immune response of the patients might differ from that of healthy individuals. Patch test score was positively correlated with the number of PT1 expanded TCRs, with significance at thresholds 8, 16 and 32 but not at 4. Significantly more large CDR3 similarity clusters were formed by expanded TCRs than by pre-sensitization or healthy control sets, consistent with antigen-driven responses. No change with DPC sensitization was found in the number of TCRs above 1 in 1000 frequency, and no evidence of global repertoire structure alterations was found.

There are a few counts of this clonotype. No cognate antigen has been identified for it. A junction boundary mismatches the germline segment, possibly from a read error. According to the study, the label for this sample's time point signals: patch test 2, 6 weeks after DPC sensitization. The treatment or condition label corresponds to: therapeutic diphenylcyclopropenone sensitization with weekly scalp DPC. Blood at each patch-test visit was drawn before the patch test was applied. Patients were considered eligible if aged 18 to 70, diagnosed with alopecia and deemed suitable for DPC therapy, and patients were excluded if pregnant. Total RNA was extracted from unfractionated whole blood that had been collected in Tempus Blood RNA tubes. The protocol used for the library was RACE. Instrument on record: NextSeq 500. During library preparation, unique molecular identifiers were attached to individual cDNA molecules so that TCRs could be counted quantitatively and reproducibly. From each blood RNA sample, both TCR alpha and TCR beta chains were sequenced. The study's own analysis went as follows. Samples had a median of roughly 100,000 TCRs, with a range from about 20,000 to 690,600. V, J and CDR3 annotation of the TCR reads was performed with the Decombinator software suite. To make PS versus PT1 abundance plots, every sample was subsampled to the same number of TCRs (28,000). Expanded TCRs were defined as absent before sensitization and observed at least eight times at the 2-week time point. TCRdb reprocessing: public reads trimmed at Q25 with fastp, clones called with MiXCR, in-frame beta chains kept. Rows with one shared CDR3 protein collapse into an entry with the most common genes and DNA. It is TCRdb's table, rather than the study itself, that gives the V and J calls and clone size. This sample holds 80,000 to 95,000 distinct CDR3 sequences; 9.5% to 11% were observed only once. The ten largest clones add up to around 2.1% of the sample.

The origin of this receptor is a man between 40 and 49 years old with alopecia areata. Some clones in this sample may be carry-over from other donors' samples. The specimen was whole blood, collected in connection with sensitization to the hapten diphenylcyclopropenone (DPC). The chain links TRBV5-4 with TRBJ1-1; TRBD1 is possibly the D segment (5 matching bases). The CDR3 protein is CASSLVGGPQRKF. The nucleotides are TGTGCCAGCAGCTTGGTTGGGGGTCCCCAGCGAAAATTT.